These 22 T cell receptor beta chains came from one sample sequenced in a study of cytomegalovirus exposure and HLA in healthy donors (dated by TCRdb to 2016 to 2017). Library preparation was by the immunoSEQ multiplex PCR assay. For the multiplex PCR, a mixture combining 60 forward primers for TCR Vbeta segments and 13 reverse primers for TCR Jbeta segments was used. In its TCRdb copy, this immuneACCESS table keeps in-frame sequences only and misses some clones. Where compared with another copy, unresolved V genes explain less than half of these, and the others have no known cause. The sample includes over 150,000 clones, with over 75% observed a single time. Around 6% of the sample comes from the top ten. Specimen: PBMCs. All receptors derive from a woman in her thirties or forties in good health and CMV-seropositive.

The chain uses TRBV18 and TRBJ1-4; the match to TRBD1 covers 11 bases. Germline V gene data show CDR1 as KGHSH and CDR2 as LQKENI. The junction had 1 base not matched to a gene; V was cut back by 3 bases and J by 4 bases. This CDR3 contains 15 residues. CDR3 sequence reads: CASSPGTGGNEKLFF. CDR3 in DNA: TGTGCCAGCTCACCGGGGACAGGGGGTAATGAAAAACTGTTTTTT.

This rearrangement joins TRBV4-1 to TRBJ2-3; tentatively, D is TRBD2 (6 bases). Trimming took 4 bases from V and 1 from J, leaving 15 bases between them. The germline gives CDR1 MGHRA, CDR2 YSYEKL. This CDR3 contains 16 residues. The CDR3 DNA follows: TGCGCCAGCAGCCTCGCGGCGGGACTTCGCACAGATACGCAGTATTTT. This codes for CASSLAAGLRTDTQYF.

CDR3 protein: CASSLETSGSLRQYF. In nucleotides, the CDR3 is TGTGCCAGCAGCTTAGAGACTAGCGGGTCCCTACGGCAGTACTTC. The V gene is TRBV7-2, the J gene TRBJ2-7; TRBD2 agrees at 10 bases. This CDR3 contains 15 residues. V was clipped by 1 base and J by 9 bases; unmatched bases: 9. Germline V gives CDR1 SGHTA, CDR2 FQGNSA.

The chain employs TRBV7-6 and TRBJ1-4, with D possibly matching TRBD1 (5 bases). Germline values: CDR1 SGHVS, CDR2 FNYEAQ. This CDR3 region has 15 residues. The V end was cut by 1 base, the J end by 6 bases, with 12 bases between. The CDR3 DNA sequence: TGTGCCAGCAGCTTAGTAGCAGGGTGGGATGAAAAACTGTTTTTT. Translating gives CASSLVAGWDEKLFF.

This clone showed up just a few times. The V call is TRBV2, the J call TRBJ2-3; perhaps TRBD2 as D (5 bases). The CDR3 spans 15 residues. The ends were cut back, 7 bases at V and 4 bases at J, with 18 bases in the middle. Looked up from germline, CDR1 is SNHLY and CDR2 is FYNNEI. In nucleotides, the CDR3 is TGTGCCAGCATCCCCGGACGGGGTGGGTCAGATACGCAGTATTTT. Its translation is CASIPGRGGSDTQYF.

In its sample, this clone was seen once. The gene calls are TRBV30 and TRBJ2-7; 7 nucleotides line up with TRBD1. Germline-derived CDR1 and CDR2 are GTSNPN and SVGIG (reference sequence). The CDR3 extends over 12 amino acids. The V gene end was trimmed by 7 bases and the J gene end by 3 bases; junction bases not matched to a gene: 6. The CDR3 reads CAFTGDGYEQYF. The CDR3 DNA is TGTGCCTTCACAGGGGATGGCTACGAGCAGTACTTC.

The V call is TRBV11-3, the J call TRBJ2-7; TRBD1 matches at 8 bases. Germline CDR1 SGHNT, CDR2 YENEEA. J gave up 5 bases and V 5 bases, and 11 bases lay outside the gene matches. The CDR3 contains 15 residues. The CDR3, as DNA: TGTGCCAGCAGCCCCCGACAGGGGCCAGGGAACGAGCAGTACTTC. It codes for CASSPRQGPGNEQYF.

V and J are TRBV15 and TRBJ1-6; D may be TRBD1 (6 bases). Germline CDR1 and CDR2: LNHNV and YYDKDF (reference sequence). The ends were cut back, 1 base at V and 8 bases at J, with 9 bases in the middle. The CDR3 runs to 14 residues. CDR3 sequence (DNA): TGTGCCACCAGCAGAGGGGACACATATTCACCCCTCCACTTT. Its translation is CATSRGDTYSPLHF.

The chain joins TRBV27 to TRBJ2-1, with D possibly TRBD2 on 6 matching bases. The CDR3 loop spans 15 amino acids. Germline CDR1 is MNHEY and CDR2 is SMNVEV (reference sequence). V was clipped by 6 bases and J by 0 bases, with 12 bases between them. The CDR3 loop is CASRLSGPSYNEQFF. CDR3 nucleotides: TGTGCCAGCAGACTTAGCGGCCCCTCCTACAATGAGCAGTTCTTC.

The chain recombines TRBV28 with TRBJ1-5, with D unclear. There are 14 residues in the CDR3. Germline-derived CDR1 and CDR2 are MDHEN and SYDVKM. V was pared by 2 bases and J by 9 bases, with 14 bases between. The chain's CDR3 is CASSLPLGEGPQHF. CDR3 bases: TGTGCCAGCAGTTTACCTCTGGGAGAAGGGCCCCAGCATTTT.

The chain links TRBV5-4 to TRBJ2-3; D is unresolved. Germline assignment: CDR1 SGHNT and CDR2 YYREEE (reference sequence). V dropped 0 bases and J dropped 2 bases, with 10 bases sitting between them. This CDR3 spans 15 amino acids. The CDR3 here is CASSLVLSSTDTQYF. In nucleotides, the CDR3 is TGTGCCAGCAGCTTGGTACTTAGTTCCACAGATACGCAGTATTTT.

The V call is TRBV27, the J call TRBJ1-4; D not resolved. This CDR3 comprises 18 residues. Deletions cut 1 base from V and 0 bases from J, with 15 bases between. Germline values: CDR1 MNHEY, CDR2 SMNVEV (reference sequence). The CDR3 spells CASSLYLRAGATNEKLFF. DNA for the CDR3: TGTGCCAGCAGTTTATATCTAAGAGCGGGAGCAACTAATGAAAAACTGTTTTTT. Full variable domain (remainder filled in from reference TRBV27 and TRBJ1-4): EAQVTQNPRYLITVTGKKLTVTCSQNMNHEYMSWYRQDPGLGLRQIYYSMNVEVTDKGDVPEGYKVSRKEKRNFPLILESPSPNQTSLYFCASSLYLRAGATNEKLFFGSGTQLSVL.

The DNA for the CDR3 is TGTGCCAGCAGGAGAGCTAGCGGGGTCTACGAGCAGTACTTC. Its translation is CASRRASGVYEQYF. This rearrangement joins TRBV2 to TRBJ2-7; 9 nucleotides agree with TRBD2. The ends lost 6 bases at V and 3 bases at J; junction bases unmatched: 6. The CDR3 is 14 residues long. CDR1 and CDR2 from the germline V gene are SNHLY and FYNNEI. Full variable domain (rest looked up from reference TRBV2 and TRBJ2-7): EPEVTQTPSHQVTQMGQEVILRCVPISNHLYFYWYRQILGQKVEFLVSFYNNEISEKSEIFDDQFSVERPDGSNFTLKIRSTKLEDSAMYFCASRRASGVYEQYFGPGTRLTVT.

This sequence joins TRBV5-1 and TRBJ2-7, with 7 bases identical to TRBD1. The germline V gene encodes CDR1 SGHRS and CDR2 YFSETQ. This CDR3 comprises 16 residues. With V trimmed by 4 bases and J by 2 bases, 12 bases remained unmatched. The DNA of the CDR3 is TGCGCCAGCAGCCGAGGGACAGATTCTCTTCCCTACGAGCAGTACTTC. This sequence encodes CASSRGTDSLPYEQYF.

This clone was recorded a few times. The CDR3 DNA sequence: TGTGCCAGCAGCCTGACAGGGGTTGGTTCACCCCTCCACTTT. This translates into CASSLTGVGSPLHF. This chain joins TRBV9 and TRBJ1-6, with 8 bases lining up with TRBD1. The CDR3 has 14 residues. Unmatched junction bases numbered 6, after V lost 4 bases and J lost 9 bases. Looked up from germline, CDR1 is SGDLS and CDR2 is YYNGEE.

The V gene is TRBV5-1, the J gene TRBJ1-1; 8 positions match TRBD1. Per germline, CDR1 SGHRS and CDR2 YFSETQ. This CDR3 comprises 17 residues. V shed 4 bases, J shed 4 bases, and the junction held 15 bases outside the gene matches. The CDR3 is CASSMDRDSPSGTEAFF. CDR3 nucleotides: TGCGCCAGCAGCATGGACAGGGATTCCCCCTCGGGCACTGAAGCTTTCTTT.

CDR3 DNA sequence: TGCGCCAGCAGTGAGCCTCGAACACGTGGGAAGGGGGAGCAGTACTTC. Its protein product is CASSEPRTRGKGEQYF. J is TRBJ2-7 and V is TRBV10-2; tentative D call: TRBD1 (5 bases). The germline gives CDR1 WSHSY, CDR2 SAAADI. Trimming took off 2 bases at V and 7 bases at J, with 21 bases between the two ends. The CDR3 consists of 16 residues.

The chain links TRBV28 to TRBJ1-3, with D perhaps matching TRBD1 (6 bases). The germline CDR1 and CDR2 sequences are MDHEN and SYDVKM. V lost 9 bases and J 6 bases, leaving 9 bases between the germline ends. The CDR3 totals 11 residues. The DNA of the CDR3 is TGTGCCAGTAGACAGGCAAACACCATATATTTT. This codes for CASRQANTIYF.

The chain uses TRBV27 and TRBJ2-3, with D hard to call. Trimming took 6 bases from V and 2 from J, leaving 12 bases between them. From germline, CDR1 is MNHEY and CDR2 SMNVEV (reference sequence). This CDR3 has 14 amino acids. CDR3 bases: TGTGCCAGCAGCGTCCTGCAGGACACAGATACGCAGTATTTT. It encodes CASSVLQDTDTQYF.

The CDR3 nucleotides are TGTGCCAGCACTCCGGGGGCCGGGAGGCCTCCCCATCTTGAGCAGTTCTTC. Amino acids: CASTPGAGRPPHLEQFF. The gene calls are TRBV27 and TRBJ2-1; D may be TRBD2 (7 bases). Germline loops: CDR1 MNHEY, CDR2 SMNVEV (reference sequence). V was shortened by 7 bases and J by 9 bases, with 28 bases between the two germline ends. The CDR3 has 17 residues.

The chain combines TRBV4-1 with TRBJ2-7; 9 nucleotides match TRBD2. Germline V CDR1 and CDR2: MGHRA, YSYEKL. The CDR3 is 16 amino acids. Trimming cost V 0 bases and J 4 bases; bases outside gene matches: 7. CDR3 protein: CASSQDLAGGIYEQYF. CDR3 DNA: TGCGCCAGCAGCCAAGACCTCGCGGGAGGGATTTACGAGCAGTACTTC.

Here the CDR3 reads CASSPQKSGRDNEQFF. The CDR3 DNA is TGTGCCAGCTCACCACAGAAAAGCGGGCGAGACAATGAGCAGTTCTTC. V and J are TRBV18 and TRBJ2-1, with a weak D call TRBD2 (6 bases). Trimming removed 1 base at V and 5 bases at J, with 15 bases between. Germline CDR1 and CDR2: KGHSH and LQKENI. This CDR3 is built from 16 residues.